The clone carrying this T cell receptor beta chain was observed many times. This specimen belongs to a study of blood T cell repertoires in COVID-19. Study-wide background: The United States, Italy and Spain were the sources of the acute and convalescent COVID-19 samples. Sources were T cells, B-cell-depleted T cells, or PBMCs; the material itself was cDNA or gDNA.

Generated by immunoSEQ multiplex PCR, the TCRdb table keeps only in-frame clones and is missing some. The table has 240,000 or so clones, about 90% seen once. The CDR3 totals 13 residues. Trimming at V came to 6 bases and at J to 8 bases, leaving 6 bases not matched to a gene. The clonotype was recovered from a woman aged 25-40 years who had recovered from COVID-19. The sequenced sample was peripheral blood. The gene calls are TRBV12-3 or TRBV12-4 and TRBJ1-4; the match to TRBD1 covers 7 bases. The CDR3 loop reads CASSSGTEEKLFF. CDR3 nucleotide sequence: TGTGCCAGCAGCTCCGGGACAGAAGAAAAACTGTTTTTT.